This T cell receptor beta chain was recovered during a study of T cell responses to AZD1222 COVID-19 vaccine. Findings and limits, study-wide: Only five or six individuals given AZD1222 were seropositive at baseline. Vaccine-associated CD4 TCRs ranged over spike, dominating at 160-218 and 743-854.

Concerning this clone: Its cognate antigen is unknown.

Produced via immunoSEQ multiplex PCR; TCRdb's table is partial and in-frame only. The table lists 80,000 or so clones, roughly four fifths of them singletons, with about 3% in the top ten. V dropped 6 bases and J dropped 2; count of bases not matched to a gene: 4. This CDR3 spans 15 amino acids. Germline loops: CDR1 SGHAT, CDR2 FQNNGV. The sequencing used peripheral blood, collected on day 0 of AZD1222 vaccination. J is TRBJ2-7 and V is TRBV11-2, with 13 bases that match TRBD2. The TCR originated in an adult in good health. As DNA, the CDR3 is TGTGCCAGCAGTTTCACTAGCGGGGGGGCCTACGAGCAGTACTTC. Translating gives CASSFTSGGAYEQYF.